Given below is one TCR beta chain in context. The sample originates from a study of Ad26.COV2.S vaccination and SARS-CoV-2 variants. The treatment denotes: some 20 received Ad26.COV2.S at low or high dose, single or two shots; 5 received placebo; per-sample allocation not given. At day 63 after the first vaccine or placebo injection, samples were drawn. The CDR3 runs to 16 residues. Germline assignment: CDR1 MDHEN and CDR2 SYDVKM. V lost 3 bases, J lost 1 base, and 12 bases lay in between. TCRdb's copy holds only in-frame clones and misses some; the assay was immunoSEQ multiplex PCR. The data show more than 400,000 clones, with 90% seen just once and around 4.2% held by the top ten.

The origin of this receptor is a person between 18 and 60 years old who received the Ad26.COV2.S COVID-19 vaccine or a placebo. The chain couples TRBV28 to TRBJ1-4; D unclear. The starting material was peripheral blood, obtained in a trial of Ad26.COV2.S vaccine versus placebo. DNA of the CDR3: TGTGCCAGCAGTTTTCCACCGATAGGAACTAATGAAAAACTGTTTTTT. It encodes CASSFPPIGTNEKLFF.